A selection of T cell receptor beta chains follows, all from one sample in a study of blood T cell repertoires in COVID-19. TCRdb's copy holds only in-frame clones and misses some; the assay was immunoSEQ multiplex PCR. Of under 15,000 clones listed, about 75% are singletons. Sequencing was carried out using peripheral blood. Receptor source: a woman at least 80 years old with acute or convalescent COVID-19. Each CDR3 is given with its conserved first and last residue. Each record gives: J gene, D gene, clone size, V gene, CDR3 DNA, CDR3 protein. A D gene is named only where the DNA matches it firmly. Not every row has a clone size; where given, it reads once, few, many or a size class.

>TRBJ1-4|NA|NA|TRBV28
TGTGCCAGCAGCGTAACTGCAACTAATGAAAAACTGTTTTTT
CASSVTATNEKLFF
>TRBJ1-5|TRBD1|once|TRBV19
TGTGCCACCAGGGGGATAGATAGCAATCAGCCCCAGCATTTT
CATRGIDSNQPQHF
>TRBJ2-6|TRBD1|NA|TRBV7-6
TGTGCCAGCAGCAGGGCAGGGGGATCTGGGGCCAACGTCCTGACTTTC
CASSRAGGSGANVLTF
>TRBJ1-1|NA|once|TRBV19
TGTGCCAGTAGTATGCACTCCTGGAGGAACACTGAAGCTTTCTTT
CASSMHSWRNTEAFF
>TRBJ2-3|TRBD2|NA|TRBV10-3
TGTGCCATCAGTGGAGCGGGATATACGCAGTATTTT
CAISGAGYTQYF
>TRBJ2-7|NA|NA|TRBV7-2
TGTGCCAGCAGCTCACTAACTGGCTCCTACGAGCAGTACTTC
CASSSLTGSYEQYF
>TRBJ2-3|NA|NA|TRBV5-1
TGCGCCAGCAGCGGCCCAGGGTCAGATACGCAGTATTTT
CASSGPGSDTQYF
>TRBJ1-4|TRBD1|NA|TRBV28
TGTGCCAGCAGTCGACAGGGCCGTAATGAAAAACTGTTTTTT
CASSRQGRNEKLFF
>TRBJ2-2|NA|NA|TRBV27
TGTGCCAGCTTTGGGGGGGCCACCGGGGAGCTGTTTTTT
CASFGGATGELFF
>TRBJ1-6|NA|NA|TRBV6-5
TGTGCCAGCAGAGACAGAGTGAATTCACCCCTCCACTTT
CASRDRVNSPLHF
>TRBJ2-3|NA|NA|TRBV29-1
TGCAGCGTCTCGACAGGAACCACAGATACGCAGTATTTT
CSVSTGTTDTQYF
>TRBJ2-7|TRBD1|NA|TRBV11-2
TGTGCCAGCAGCCCGTGGGACAGGGGGTACGAGCAGTACTTC
CASSPWDRGYEQYF
>TRBJ1-5|NA|NA|TRBV19
TGTGCCAGTAGTACACGACAGGAGGGCAATCAGCCCCAGCATTTT
CASSTRQEGNQPQHF
>TRBJ1-1|TRBD1|NA|TRBV7-8
TGTGCCAGCAGCCCCTCGGGACAGGGGGCCTCTGAAGCTTTCTTT
CASSPSGQGASEAFF
>TRBJ2-3|NA|NA|TRBV9
TGTGCCAGCAGCGCAGGTGACAGGAGGGATACGCAGTATTTT
CASSAGDRRDTQYF
>TRBJ2-3|TRBD2|once|TRBV9
TGTGCCAGCAGCGCGGTCCCTAGCGGGGGGGGTGCAGATACGCAGTATTTT
CASSAVPSGGGADTQYF
>TRBJ2-7|NA|NA|TRBV29-1
TGCAGCGTCCGGGACAACTCCCCTTACGAGCAGTACTTC
CSVRDNSPYEQYF
>TRBJ2-5|NA|NA|TRBV5-1
TGCGCCAGCACCCTAGGCAGGGGTTTTGAGACCCAGTACTTC
CASTLGRGFETQYF
>TRBJ2-7|NA|NA|TRBV5-8
TGTGCCAGCAGCTTGGTGCGGGAGCAGTACTTC
CASSLVREQYF
>TRBJ1-1|NA|NA|TRBV5-4
TGTGCCAGCAGCAGGGACTGGAACACTGAAGCTTTCTTT
CASSRDWNTEAFF
>TRBJ1-1|NA|NA|TRBV11-2
TGTGCCAGCAGCCAACAGTCCGTGAACACTGAAGCTTTCTTT
CASSQQSVNTEAFF
>TRBJ2-2|TRBD1|NA|TRBV6-4
TGTGCCAGCAGTATCGAGGGGGCGGACACCGGGGAGCTGTTTTTT
CASSIEGADTGELFF
>TRBJ1-2|TRBD1|NA|TRBV9
TGTGCCAGCAGCCCACCGGGACAGCGGGCCTATGGCTACACCTTC
CASSPPGQRAYGYTF
>TRBJ1-2|NA|NA|TRBV5-5
NA
CASSFGQGSFDF
>TRBJ2-3|TRBD2|NA|TRBV12-3/TRBV12-4
TGTGCCACCGCGGGGGGGGCAACAGATACGCAGTATTTT
CATAGGATDTQYF
>TRBJ2-2|NA|few|TRBV6-6
TGTGCCAGCAGTTCCCTCCTCCCCGGGGAGCTGTTTTTT
CASSSLLPGELFF
>TRBJ1-2|NA|NA|TRBV29-1
TGCAGCGTTGAAGATGGGGGCCATGGCTACACCTTC
CSVEDGGHGYTF
>TRBJ1-1|TRBD1|NA|TRBV18
TGTGCCAGCTCACCACCGGGACAGAAGAACACTGAAGCTTTCTTT
CASSPPGQKNTEAFF
>TRBJ2-2|TRBD2|NA|TRBV6-1
TGTGCCAGCAGTGAAGATTGGAGCGGGGGTTCTAACACCGGGGAGCTGTTTTTT
CASSEDWSGGSNTGELFF
>TRBJ2-3|NA|few|TRBV7-8
TGTGCCAGCAGCTTACAGGGCAGGGTCAGGACAGATACGCAGTATTTT
CASSLQGRVRTDTQYF
>TRBJ1-2|NA|NA|TRBV3-1/TRBV3-2
TGTGCCAGCAGCCAAGATCGGGTCAGGGACTACTATGGCTACACCTTC
CASSQDRVRDYYGYTF
>TRBJ2-7|TRBD2|NA|TRBV7-8
TGTGCCAGCAGCTCACTTCGGGGGGGAGAGCAGTACTTC
CASSSLRGGEQYF
>TRBJ1-5|NA|few|TRBV6-2/TRBV6-3
TGTGCCAGCAGTTACTCGGGCGTTGGAGGTCAGCCCCAGCATTTT
CASSYSGVGGQPQHF
>TRBJ2-1|TRBD1|many|TRBV10-3
TGTGCCATCAGTGAGTCCGGGACAGTCGCTTCGAATGAGCAGTTCTTC
CAISESGTVASNEQFF
>TRBJ2-3|TRBD2|NA|TRBV9
TGTGCCAGCAGCGTATGGACTAGCAGCACAGATACGCAGTATTTT
CASSVWTSSTDTQYF
>TRBJ2-5|NA|NA|TRBV7-9
TGTGCCAGCAGCACCTCACGTGGCGGGCGGGGCCAAGAGACCCAGTACTTC
CASSTSRGGRGQETQYF
>TRBJ2-3|TRBD2|NA|TRBV4-1
TGCGCCAGCAGCTCACCGGGGCGGGGGGGCCGCACAGATACGCAGTATTTT
CASSSPGRGGRTDTQYF
>TRBJ1-2|NA|NA|TRBV6-5
TGTGCCAGCCGAGGGCTAGGGGGCTATGGCTACACCTTC
CASRGLGGYGYTF
>TRBJ1-1|NA|NA|TRBV6-5
TGTGCCAGCAGTTACCCCCGTGGCCAACGGGGCACTGAAGCTTTCTTT
CASSYPRGQRGTEAFF
>TRBJ1-6|TRBD1|NA|TRBV10-3
TGTGCCATCAGTGAGTCGGGACAGGGCTGGATTTCCTATAATTCACCCCTCCACTTT
CAISESGQGWISYNSPLHF
>TRBJ2-1|NA|NA|TRBV10-3
TGTGCCATCGATCGGGCAGGGGTCGACAATGAGCAGTTCTTC
CAIDRAGVDNEQFF
>TRBJ2-7|TRBD1|NA|TRBV9
TGTGCCAGCAGCCTCGGGACAGGTTCTTCCTACGAGCAGTACTTC
CASSLGTGSSYEQYF
>TRBJ1-2|NA|NA|TRBV5-4
TGTGCCAGTGGGTCAGGGTTGGTGAATGGCTACACCTTC
CASGSGLVNGYTF
>TRBJ1-2|TRBD1|NA|TRBV12-3/TRBV12-4
TGTGCCAGCAGAGACAGGGGTGCGGGCTACACCTTC
CASRDRGAGYTF
>TRBJ2-7|TRBD2|NA|TRBV2
TGTGCCGGGGGACTAGCGGCCTACGAGCAGTACTTC
CAGGLAAYEQYF
>TRBJ2-7|NA|NA|TRBV18
TGTGCCAGCTCACCGCAGTCCTACGAGCAGTACTTC
CASSPQSYEQYF
>TRBJ2-5|NA|NA|TRBV3-1/TRBV3-2
TGTGCCAGCAGCCAAGATGGTCGGGAGACCCAGTACTTC
CASSQDGRETQYF
>TRBJ2-2|NA|NA|TRBV9
TGTGCCAGCAGCGTTTCTAGCCGAGGGACGAACACCGGGGAGCTGTTTTTT
CASSVSSRGTNTGELFF
>TRBJ1-5|NA|once|TRBV27
TGTGCCAGCAGTCCCCGACAGTGGTCCTGGCCCCAGCATTTT
CASSPRQWSWPQHF
>TRBJ1-6|TRBD1|NA|TRBV7-3
TGTGCCAGCAGCATCTTCGGGACAGCTAATTCACCCCTCCACTTT
CASSIFGTANSPLHF
>TRBJ1-5|NA|few|TRBV6-2/TRBV6-3
TGTGCCAGCAGTTACTCGAGCGGCCAACGGCCCCAGCATTTT
CASSYSSGQRPQHF
>TRBJ1-2|NA|hyperexpanded|TRBV7-9
TGTGCCAGCAGACCCACAGGGTCTCATAACTATGGCTACACCTTC
CASRPTGSHNYGYTF
>TRBJ2-5|TRBD2|NA|TRBV20-1
TGCAGTGCTAGTCCTAGCGGGGACCAAGAGACCCAGTACTTC
CSASPSGDQETQYF
>TRBJ2-2|NA|NA|TRBV19
TGTGCCAGTAGTATCGGCAGGTTGAACACCGGGGAGCTGTTTTTT
CASSIGRLNTGELFF
>TRBJ2-3|NA|NA|TRBV9
TGTGCCAGCAGCGTAGCGGAGCGCAGCACAGATACGCAGTATTTT
CASSVAERSTDTQYF
>TRBJ2-7|NA|NA|TRBV3-1/TRBV3-2
TGTGCCAGCAGCCTAGACCCACGGTACGAGCAGTACTTC
CASSLDPRYEQYF
>TRBJ1-1|TRBD1|NA|TRBV2
TGTGCCAGCAGTATGGGACAGGGCACTGAAGCTTTCTTT
CASSMGQGTEAFF
>TRBJ1-1|NA|NA|TRBV5-1
TGCGCCAGCAGCTACCGGGGTTATAACACTGAAGCTTTCTTT
CASSYRGYNTEAFF
>TRBJ1-5|NA|NA|TRBV6-5
TGTGCCAGCAGCACACAGGATCTTAGCAATCAGCCCCAGCATTTT
CASSTQDLSNQPQHF